This TCR beta chain was identified during a study of blood T cell repertoires in COVID-19. In the study overall: Donors in the United States, Italy and Spain gave samples during acute or convalescent COVID-19. The cDNA or gDNA used as material had been derived from T cells, B-cell-depleted T cells, or PBMCs.

As processed by the authors: Estimation of nucleated cell counts was performed using reference gene primer amplification. Here immunoSEQ multiplex PCR was the method, and the copy in TCRdb shows in-frame clones only, minus some. Clonal size and the V and J genes are those of that table, whereas D and trimming came from the DNA. The sample lists 40,000 to 55,000 clones; roughly nine tenths were seen once. The CDR3 is 12 amino acids. Trimming cost V 3 bases and J 6 bases, with 9 bases left between them. Germline V gene lookup returns CDR1 LNHDA and CDR2 SQIVND (reference sequence). This chain links TRBV19 with TRBJ2-7; maybe TRBD2 (6 bases). The sequence derives from a man in his 70s with active COVID-19. The sample consisted of peripheral blood. The DNA of the CDR3 is TGTGCCAGTAGTATGGGGGGAGGCGAGCAGTACTTC. Its protein is CASSMGGGEQYF. The variable domain in full, completed from reference TRBV19 and TRBJ2-7, reads DGGITQSPKYLFRKEGQNVTLSCEQNLNHDAMYWYRQDPGQGLRLIYYSQIVNDFQKGDIAEGYSVSREKKESFPLTVTSAQKNPTAFYLCASSMGGGEQYFGPGTRLTVT.